This T cell receptor (beta chain) was identified in a study of CD8 T cells in Susac syndrome. RNA totalling roughly 0.45 to 1 ug underwent reverse transcription with random hexamers. TCRdb processed the immunoSEQ multiplex PCR reads anew with MiXCR; each CDR3 protein has one entry. The data hold just over 300,000 distinct CDR3 sequences, with under 95% observed a single time. The V gene's germline CDR1 is SGHAT and CDR2 FQNNGV. This CDR3 comprises 18 residues. Trimming at V came to 2 bases and at J to 0 bases, leaving 12 bases not matched to a gene. The sequenced sample consisted of CD4+ T cells from PBMCs. The source of this sequence is a human donor with multiple sclerosis. This chain uses TRBV11-2 with TRBJ1-1; 7 positions match TRBD1. CDR3 residues: CASSLRADRAGVNTEAFF. The CDR3 DNA reads TGTGCCAGCAGCTTACGGGCCGACAGGGCGGGGGTGAACACTGAAGCTTTCTTT.